This TCR beta chain is drawn from a study of neurological immune-mediated disorders. One entry per CDR3 protein results from TCRdb running MiXCR on the 5' RACE reads. The table lists tens of thousands of distinct CDR3 sequences, about 25% of them singletons. This clonotype has a count of ten or more. Sequencing input: PBMCs. This clonotype was obtained from a woman aged 70-85 years in good health.

CDR3 bases: TGCAGCGTTGGGGGGGACGGCTACACCTTC. Translated, it gives CSVGGDGYTF. The V call is TRBV29-1, the J call TRBJ1-2; tentatively, D is TRBD1 (5 bases). The germline gives CDR1 SQVTM, CDR2 ANQGSEA. The CDR3 consists of 10 residues. Trimming removed 4 bases from V and 8 bases from J, with 8 bases in between.